These T cell receptor beta chains were read from a single sample in a study of T cells in tumors after PD-1 blockade. Here immunoSEQ multiplex PCR was the method, and the copy in TCRdb shows in-frame clones only, minus some. This sample carries 55,000 to 70,000 clones, about four fifths of them seen once, and the ten largest clones take 13%. Sequencing was performed on PBMCs, taken before anti-PD-1 treatment. These receptors all come from a human donor with basal cell carcinoma. CDR3s include the opening cysteine and the closing phenylalanine or tryptophan. The D gene is left open where the match is weak. Clone size is stated in some rows and not others, as once, few, many or a class when expanded.

d_call: .
v_call: TRBV6-1
j_call: TRBJ1-1
clone_size: .
cdr3_aa: CASSEERNTEAFF
cdr3_nt: TGTGCCAGCAGTGAAGAGAGGAACACTGAAGCTTTCTTT

d_call: .
v_call: TRBV10-1
j_call: TRBJ1-6
clone_size: .
cdr3_aa: CASSEETEPNSPLHF
cdr3_nt: TGCGCCAGCAGTGAGGAAACAGAACCGAATTCACCCCTCCACTTT

d_call: TRBD2
v_call: TRBV5-8
j_call: TRBJ2-1
clone_size: .
cdr3_aa: CASGLAGGYEQFF
cdr3_nt: TGTGCCAGCGGACTAGCGGGGGGGTATGAGCAGTTCTTC

d_call: .
v_call: TRBV5-6
j_call: TRBJ2-7
clone_size: once
cdr3_aa: CASSYTQGSHEQYF
cdr3_nt: TGTGCCAGCAGCTATACGCAGGGTTCCCACGAGCAGTACTTC

d_call: .
v_call: TRBV5-1
j_call: TRBJ2-3
clone_size: .
cdr3_aa: CASSPVGTSTDTQYF
cdr3_nt: TGCGCCAGCAGCCCCGTCGGGACTAGCACAGATACGCAGTATTTT

d_call: TRBD1
v_call: TRBV5-1
j_call: TRBJ1-2
clone_size: .
cdr3_aa: CASTKTGTGEGYTF
cdr3_nt: TGCGCCAGCACAAAGACCGGGACAGGGGAAGGCTACACCTTC

d_call: TRBD2
v_call: TRBV5-1
j_call: TRBJ2-7
clone_size: .
cdr3_aa: CASSFISRSAGGEQYF
cdr3_nt: TGCGCCAGCAGCTTTATTAGTAGATCGGCGGGGGGCGAGCAGTACTTC

d_call: TRBD1
v_call: TRBV6-5
j_call: TRBJ2-1
clone_size: .
cdr3_aa: CASSSRQGAGEQFF
cdr3_nt: TGTGCCAGCAGTTCCCGACAGGGCGCGGGTGAGCAGTTCTTC

d_call: .
v_call: TRBV12-3/TRBV12-4
j_call: TRBJ1-2
clone_size: .
cdr3_aa: CASSPRADRGYTF
cdr3_nt: TGTGCCAGCAGTCCACGGGCCGATCGGGGCTACACCTTC

d_call: .
v_call: TRBV18
j_call: TRBJ2-7
clone_size: .
cdr3_aa: CASSPLGVEQYF
cdr3_nt: TGTGCCAGCTCACCACTCGGAGTCGAGCAGTACTTC

d_call: TRBD1
v_call: TRBV18
j_call: TRBJ1-6
clone_size: .
cdr3_aa: CASSPPGTGFYNSPLHF
cdr3_nt: TGTGCCAGCTCACCACCCGGGACAGGGTTCTATAATTCACCCCTCCACTTT

d_call: .
v_call: TRBV25-1
j_call: TRBJ1-5
clone_size: .
cdr3_aa: CASSEWVSNQPQHF
cdr3_nt: TGTGCCAGCAGTGAATGGGTCAGCAATCAGCCCCAGCATTTT

d_call: TRBD1
v_call: TRBV25-1
j_call: TRBJ1-4
clone_size: few
cdr3_aa: CASSHDRGQFWGNEKLFF
cdr3_nt: TGTGCCAGCAGTCACGACAGGGGGCAATTCTGGGGTAATGAAAAACTGTTTTTT

d_call: .
v_call: TRBV5-1
j_call: TRBJ2-3
clone_size: .
cdr3_aa: CASSEGGRSTTDTQYF
cdr3_nt: TGCGCCAGCAGCGAGGGGGGCAGGAGCACCACAGATACGCAGTATTTT

d_call: .
v_call: TRBV6-6
j_call: TRBJ1-2
clone_size: .
cdr3_aa: CASILGNNYGYTF
cdr3_nt: TGTGCCAGTATTTTGGGGAACAACTATGGCTACACCTTC

d_call: TRBD1
v_call: TRBV5-5
j_call: TRBJ1-6
clone_size: .
cdr3_aa: CASSLERTGIYNSPLHF
cdr3_nt: TGTGCCAGCAGCTTGGAAAGGACAGGAATTTATAATTCACCCCTCCACTTT

d_call: .
v_call: TRBV7-9
j_call: TRBJ1-5
clone_size: few
cdr3_aa: CASSSDSSNQPQHF
cdr3_nt: TGTGCCAGCAGCTCCGACAGTAGCAATCAGCCCCAGCATTTT

d_call: .
v_call: TRBV29-1
j_call: TRBJ2-5
clone_size: .
cdr3_aa: CSVRLAMYQETQYF
cdr3_nt: TGCAGCGTTCGTCTAGCGATGTACCAAGAGACCCAGTACTTC